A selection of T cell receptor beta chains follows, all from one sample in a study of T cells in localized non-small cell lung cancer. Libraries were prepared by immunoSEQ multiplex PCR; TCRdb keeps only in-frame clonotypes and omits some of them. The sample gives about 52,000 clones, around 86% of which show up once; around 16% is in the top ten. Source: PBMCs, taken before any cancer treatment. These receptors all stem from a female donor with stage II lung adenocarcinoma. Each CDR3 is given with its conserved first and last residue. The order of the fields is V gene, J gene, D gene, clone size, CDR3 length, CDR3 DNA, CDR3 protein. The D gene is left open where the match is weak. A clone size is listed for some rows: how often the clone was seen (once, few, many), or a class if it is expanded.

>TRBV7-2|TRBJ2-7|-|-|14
TGTGCCAGCAGCCACGGCACAGGGACCTACGAGCAGTACTTC
CASSHGTGTYEQYF
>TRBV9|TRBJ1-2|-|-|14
TGTGCCAGCAGACGTACCGGGGTCCCGGATGGCTACACCTTC
CASRRTGVPDGYTF
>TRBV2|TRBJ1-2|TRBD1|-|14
TGTGCCAGCAGGATATCACAGGGGGCTGGCGGCTACACCTTC
CASRISQGAGGYTF
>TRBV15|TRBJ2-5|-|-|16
TGTGCCACCAGCCCAGGAGGGCGGGGCTACCAAGAGACCCAGTACTTC
CATSPGGRGYQETQYF
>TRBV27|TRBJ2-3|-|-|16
TGTGCCAGCAGTTTACGCATACCCCATATCGGAGATACGCAGTATTTT
CASSLRIPHIGDTQYF
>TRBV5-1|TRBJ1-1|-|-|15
TGCGCCAGCAGCGCCCTTACAGACTTGAACACTGAAGCTTTCTTT
CASSALTDLNTEAFF
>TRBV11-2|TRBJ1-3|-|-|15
TGTGCCAGCAGCTTCGTCCCAGGGTCGGGAAACACCATATATTTT
CASSFVPGSGNTIYF
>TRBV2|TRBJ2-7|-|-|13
TGTGCCAGCAGTGTCGGCAGGGTGAACGAGCAGTACTTC
CASSVGRVNEQYF
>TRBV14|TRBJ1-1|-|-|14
TGTGCCAGCAGCCAAGATTTTAGCGGGAAGGGAGCTTTCTTT
CASSQDFSGKGAFF
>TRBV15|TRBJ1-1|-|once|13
TGTGCCACCAGCAGAGACCGGAACACTGAAGCTTTCTTT
CATSRDRNTEAFF
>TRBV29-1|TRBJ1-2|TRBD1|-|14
TGCAGCGTTGATCGGGCAGGGGGTTACAGTGGCTACACCTTC
CSVDRAGGYSGYTF
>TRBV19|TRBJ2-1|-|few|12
TGTGCCAGTAGTATCCAGGGGAATGAGCAGTTCTTC
CASSIQGNEQFF
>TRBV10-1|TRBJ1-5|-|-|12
TGCGCCAGCAGTGAGCCAGGCGGGCCCCAGCATTTT
CASSEPGGPQHF
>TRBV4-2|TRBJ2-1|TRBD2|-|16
TGTGCCAGCAGCCAATCAACTAGCGGTGCCTACAATGAGCAGTTCTTC
CASSQSTSGAYNEQFF
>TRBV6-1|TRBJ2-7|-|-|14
TGTGCCAGCAGTGACTTTGGCGGAACCTACGAGCAGTACTTC
CASSDFGGTYEQYF
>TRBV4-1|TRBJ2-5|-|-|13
TGCGCCAGCAGCGGAGGGCTGGAAGAGACCCAGTACTTC
CASSGGLEETQYF
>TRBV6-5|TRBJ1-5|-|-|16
TGTGCCAGCAGTTGGGCGGGGGCCGGCAGCAATCAGCCCCAGCATTTT
CASSWAGAGSNQPQHF
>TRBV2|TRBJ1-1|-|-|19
TGTGCCAGCAGTAAACTCCGTTTCGCGACAGCCGGGGGGAACACTGAAGCTTTCTTT
CASSKLRFATAGGNTEAFF
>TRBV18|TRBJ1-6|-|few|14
TGTGCCAGCTATGGGACAAGGGGTGACTCACCCCTCCACTTT
CASYGTRGDSPLHF
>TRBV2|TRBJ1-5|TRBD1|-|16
TGTGCCAGCAGCGCTCAGGGGGCTCGCAGCAATCAGCCCCAGCATTTT
CASSAQGARSNQPQHF
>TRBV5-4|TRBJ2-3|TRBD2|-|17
TGTGCCAGCAGCTTGGCCCTGACCGGGACTAGCGGGCATACGCAGTATTTT
CASSLALTGTSGHTQYF
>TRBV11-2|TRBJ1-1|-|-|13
TGTGCCAGCAGCAGGGGGTTAAACACTGAAGCTTTCTTT
CASSRGLNTEAFF
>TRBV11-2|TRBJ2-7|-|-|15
TGTGCCAGCAGCTTAGATCTCTCCAGTATCTACGAGCAGTACTTC
CASSLDLSSIYEQYF
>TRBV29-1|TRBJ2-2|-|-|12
TGCAGCGTTAGCAAGCTGACCGGGGAGCTGTTTTTT
CSVSKLTGELFF
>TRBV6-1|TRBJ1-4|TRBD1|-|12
TGTGCCAGCAGAATACAGGGGGTAAAACTGTTTTTT
CASRIQGVKLFF
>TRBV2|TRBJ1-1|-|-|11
TGTGCCAGCAGTGCCCCACGTTGGGCTTTCTTT
CASSAPRWAFF
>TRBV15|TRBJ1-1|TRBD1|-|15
TGTGCCACCAGCAGAGAACAGGGGGCCAACACTGAAGCTTTCTTT
CATSREQGANTEAFF
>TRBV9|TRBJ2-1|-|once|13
TGTGCCAGCAGCGTAAAGACAACATATGAGCAGTTCTTC
CASSVKTTYEQFF
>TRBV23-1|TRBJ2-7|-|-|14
TGCGCCAGCAACCCGGGGCCGCATCCGGACGAGCAGTACTTC
CASNPGPHPDEQYF
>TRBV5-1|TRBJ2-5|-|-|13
TGCGCCAGCAGCTTGGCTCTAGCAGAGACCCAGTACTTC
CASSLALAETQYF
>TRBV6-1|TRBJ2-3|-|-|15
TGTGCCAGCAGGAGATACAGTGGGGGCACAGATACGCAGTATTTT
CASRRYSGGTDTQYF
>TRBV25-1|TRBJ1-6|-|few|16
TGTGCCAGCAGCCAACCCGGAGGGGGGGCTAATTCACCCCTCCACTTT
CASSQPGGGANSPLHF
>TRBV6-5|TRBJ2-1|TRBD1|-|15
TGTGCCAGCAGTACGGACAGGGTTAGGGAGAATGAGCAGTTCTTC
CASSTDRVRENEQFF
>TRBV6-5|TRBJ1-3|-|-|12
TGTGCCAGCAGATCATATGGAAACACCATATATTTT
CASRSYGNTIYF
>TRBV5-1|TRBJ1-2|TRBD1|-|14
TGCGCCAGCAGCGTTGGACAGGGGTCAGGGGGCTACACCTTC
CASSVGQGSGGYTF
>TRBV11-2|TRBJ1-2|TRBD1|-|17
TGTGCCAGCAGCTTAGGGCCGACAGGGGCGAAGGGCTATGGCTACACCTTC
CASSLGPTGAKGYGYTF
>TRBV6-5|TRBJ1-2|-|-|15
TGTGCCAGCAGTCCCGATGACACACATAACTATGGCTACACCTTC
CASSPDDTHNYGYTF
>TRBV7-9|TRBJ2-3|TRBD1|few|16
TGTGCCAGCAGCTCCCGTCCAGGGGGCCTGGCAGATACGCAGTATTTT
CASSSRPGGLADTQYF
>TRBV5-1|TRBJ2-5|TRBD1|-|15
TGCGCCAGCAGCTTGGTGAGGGGGCTTCAAGAGACCCAGTACTTC
CASSLVRGLQETQYF
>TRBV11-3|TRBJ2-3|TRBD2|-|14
TGTGCCAGCAGCTTACGGGGGGGGTCGGATACGCAGTATTTT
CASSLRGGSDTQYF
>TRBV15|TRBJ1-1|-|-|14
TGTGCCACCAGCAGACCAGGGGACCGAACTGAAGCTTTCTTT
CATSRPGDRTEAFF
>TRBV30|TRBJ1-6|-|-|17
TGTGCCTGGGGTGGGCAGCGAACGGCAGTAAATAATTCACCCCTCCACTTT
CAWGGQRTAVNNSPLHF
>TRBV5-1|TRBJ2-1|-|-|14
TGCGCCAGCAGCTTGAGGTACCGCTACAATGAGCAGTTCTTC
CASSLRYRYNEQFF
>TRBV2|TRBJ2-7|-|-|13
TGTGCCAGCAGGCCGACAGCCTACTACGAGCAGTACTTC
CASRPTAYYEQYF
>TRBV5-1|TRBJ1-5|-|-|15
TGCGCCAGCAGCCCGGGAGATTATAGCAATCAGCCCCAGCATTTT
CASSPGDYSNQPQHF